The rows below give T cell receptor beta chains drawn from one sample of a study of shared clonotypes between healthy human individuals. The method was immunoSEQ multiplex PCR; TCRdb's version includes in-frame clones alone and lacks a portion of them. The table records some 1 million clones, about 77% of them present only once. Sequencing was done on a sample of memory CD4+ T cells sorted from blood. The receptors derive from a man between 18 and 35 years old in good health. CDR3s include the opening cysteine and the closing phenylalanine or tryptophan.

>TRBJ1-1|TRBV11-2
CASSPQQGRTEAFF
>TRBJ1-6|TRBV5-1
CASTPRQGGNSPLHF
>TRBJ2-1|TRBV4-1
CASSQVAFNEQFF
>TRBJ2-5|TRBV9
CASNYFSGPQETQYF
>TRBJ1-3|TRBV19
CASRQGSSGNTIYF
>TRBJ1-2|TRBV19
CASRNRGDYGYTF
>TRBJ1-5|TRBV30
CAWSAQGERGQPQHF
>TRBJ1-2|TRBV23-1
CASSPDGAKVHGYTF
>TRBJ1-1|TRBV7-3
CASSSQVNTEAFF
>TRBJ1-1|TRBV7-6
CASSLQGATEAFF
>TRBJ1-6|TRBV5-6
CASSLAQGLGSPLHF
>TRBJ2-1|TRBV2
CASIAGRANEQFF
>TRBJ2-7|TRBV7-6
CASSLTRPDRDHEQYF
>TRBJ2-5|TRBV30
CAWSVSARETQYF
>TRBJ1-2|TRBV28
CASSPGPGGGGYTF
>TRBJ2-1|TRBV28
CASCETEFRQFF
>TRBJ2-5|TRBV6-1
CASSELAGGSDKETQYF
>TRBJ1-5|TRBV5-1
CASSLDGTGGNQPQHF
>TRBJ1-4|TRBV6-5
CASTTWQSGEKLFF
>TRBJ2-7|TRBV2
CASSETWARYEQYF
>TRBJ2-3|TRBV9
CASSAKPRTGSADTQYF
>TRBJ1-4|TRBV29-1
CSVETDPNEKLFF
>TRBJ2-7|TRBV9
CASSVEDSPSYEQYF
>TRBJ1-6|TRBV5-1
CASSLGQDNNSPLHF
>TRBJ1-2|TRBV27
CASSPDRGRGYTF
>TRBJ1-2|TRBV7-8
CASSPSAGLNYGYTF